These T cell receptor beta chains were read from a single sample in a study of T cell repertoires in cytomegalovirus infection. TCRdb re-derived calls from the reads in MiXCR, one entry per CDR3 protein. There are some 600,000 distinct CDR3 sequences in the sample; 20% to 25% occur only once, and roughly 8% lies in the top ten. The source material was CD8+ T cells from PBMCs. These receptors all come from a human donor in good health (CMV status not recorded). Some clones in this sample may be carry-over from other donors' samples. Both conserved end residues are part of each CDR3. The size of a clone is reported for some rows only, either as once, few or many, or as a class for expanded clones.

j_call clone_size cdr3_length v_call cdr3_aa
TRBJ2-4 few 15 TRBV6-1 CASSGGQGGENIQYF
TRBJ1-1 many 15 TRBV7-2 CASSLSGTGATEAFF
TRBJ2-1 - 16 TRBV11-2 CANSFQGGSSYNEQFF
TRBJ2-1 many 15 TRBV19 CASSIGGGYINEQFF
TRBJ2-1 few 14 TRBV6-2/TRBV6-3 CASLPTGSYNEQFF
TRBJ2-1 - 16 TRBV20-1 CSAGRTGLGSYNEQFF
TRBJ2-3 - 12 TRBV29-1 CSVEKVTDTQYF
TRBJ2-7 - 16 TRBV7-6 CASSLTLAGTAYEQYF
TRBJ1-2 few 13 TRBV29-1 CSVGGQGHYGYTF
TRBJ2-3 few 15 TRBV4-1 CASSQASRGTDTQYF
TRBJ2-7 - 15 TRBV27 CASSLSGFGAYEQYF
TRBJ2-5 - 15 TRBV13 CASSLWSYRGETQYF
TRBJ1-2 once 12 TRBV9 CASSVKGNGYTF
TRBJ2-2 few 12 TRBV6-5 CASSWASGELFF
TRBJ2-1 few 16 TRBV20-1 CSADFTGGHSYNEQFF
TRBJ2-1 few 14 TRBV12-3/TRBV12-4 CASTSSGKYNEQFF
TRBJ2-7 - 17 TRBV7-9 CASSLGLRQGSSYEQYF
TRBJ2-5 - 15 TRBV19 CASSIAGTSGETQYF
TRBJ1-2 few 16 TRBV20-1 CSAVPWDRLANYGYTF
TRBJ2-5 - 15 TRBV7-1 CASSSPGVDQETQYF
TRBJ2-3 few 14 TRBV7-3 CASSFIAATDTQYF
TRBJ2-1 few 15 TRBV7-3 CASSLFGTGINEQFF
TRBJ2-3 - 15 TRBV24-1 CATSEGTGFTDTQYF
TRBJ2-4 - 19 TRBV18 CASSERRRGQGGAKNIQYF
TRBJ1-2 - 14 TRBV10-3 CAISGDGTNYGYTF
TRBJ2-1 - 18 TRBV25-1 CASSEKQPGPDNHNEQFF